The 29 T cell receptor beta chains below were found in one sample sequenced in a study of blood T cell repertoires in COVID-19. Profiling relied on immunoSEQ multiplex PCR, and the TCRdb table lists in-frame clones only, not all of them. The table records some 200,000 clones, around 84% of them present only once. Sequencing was carried out using peripheral blood. Receptors were obtained from a man aged 25-45 years with active or convalescent COVID-19.

The rearrangement links TRBV6-5 to TRBJ2-7; D perhaps matches TRBD1 (6 bases). Germline CDR1 reads MNHEY; CDR2 reads SVGAGI. The CDR3 covers 14 residues. V lost 5 bases to trimming and J lost 4 bases, with 15 bases between them. This CDR3 is CASSRTGTNYEQYV. The CDR3 DNA is TGTGCCAGCAGTCGCACAGGGACAAATTACGAGCAGTACGTC.

This chain joins TRBV6-2 or TRBV6-3 and TRBJ2-7, with TRBD2 identical over 7 bases. Trimming cost V 4 bases and J 0 bases; bases outside gene matches: 9. CDR3 length equals 16 residues. In germline, CDR1 is MNHEY, CDR2 SVGEGT. The chain's CDR3 is CASSSLHSGASYEQYF. The CDR3 bases are TGTGCCAGCAGTTCCCTGCACAGCGGGGCCTCCTACGAGCAGTACTTC.

The V call is TRBV11-3, the J call TRBJ1-2; D gene ambiguous. The V end was cut by 4 bases, the J end by 3 bases, with 6 bases between. The germline V gene has CDR1 SGHNT and CDR2 YENEEA. The CDR3 has 12 amino acids. This chain's CDR3 is CASSYADYGYTF. The CDR3, as DNA: TGTGCCAGCAGCTACGCAGACTATGGCTACACCTTC.

J is TRBJ1-4 and V is TRBV4-1, with D possibly matching TRBD1 (5 bases). The CDR3 has 16 amino acids. V was pared by 3 bases and J by 0 bases, with 11 bases between. In germline, CDR1 is MGHRA, CDR2 YSYEKL. The CDR3 sequence: CASSQQQVATNEKLFF. CDR3 nucleotides: TGCGCCAGCAGCCAGCAACAGGTAGCAACTAATGAAAAACTGTTTTTT.

This chain joins TRBV10-2 and TRBJ1-5; D call uncertain. This CDR3 has 13 residues. The V gene's germline CDR1 is WSHSY and CDR2 SAAADI. V lost 6 bases and J 1 base, leaving 7 bases between the germline ends. CDR3 sequence (DNA): TGCGCCAGCAGACAGAGCAGCAATCAGCCCCAGCATTTT. The encoded protein is CASRQSSNQPQHF.

This clone was picked up a small number of times. V usage is TRBV9 and J usage is TRBJ1-2, with 8 bases that match TRBD1. The germline V gene has CDR1 SGDLS and CDR2 YYNGEE. Trimming at V came to 2 bases and at J to 11 bases, leaving 11 bases not matched to a gene. This CDR3 has 14 residues. CDR3 in DNA: TGTGCCAGCAGCGTGGCCTCGGGACAGGCGGGGTACACCTTC. It yields the protein CASSVASGQAGYTF.

In its sample, this clone was seen once. The chain combines TRBV2 with TRBJ1-4; no firm D call. The V end lost 3 bases, the J end lost 7 bases, and 15 bases lay between the germline ends. CDR1 and CDR2 from the germline V gene are SNHLY and FYNNEI. This CDR3 has 15 residues. DNA of the CDR3: TGTGCCAGCAGTGAGGAGGGTACCGTGGCTGAAAAACTGTTTTTT. Amino acids: CASSEEGTVAEKLFF.

The chain is built from TRBV25-1 and TRBJ2-7; D perhaps matches TRBD2 (5 bases). CDR1 and CDR2 (germline): MGHDK, SYGVNS. Trimming pared 1 base from V and 5 bases from J, leaving 12 bases between. The CDR3 has 14 residues. CDR3 region: CASSESLGIDEQYV. DNA of the CDR3: TGTGCCAGCAGTGAATCTCTCGGGATTGACGAGCAGTACGTC.

The rearrangement joins TRBV13 to TRBJ1-2; D unresolved. The germline V gene encodes CDR1 PRHDT and CDR2 FYEKMQ (reference sequence). V was pared by 1 base and J by 2 bases, with 8 bases between. This CDR3 comprises 14 residues. CDR3 sequence reads: CASSLEPGNYGYTF. In nucleotides, the CDR3 is TGTGCCAGCAGCTTAGAACCGGGAAACTATGGCTACACCTTC.

The V call is TRBV5-6, the J call TRBJ1-1; D unclear. This CDR3 spans 17 amino acids. Germline V gives CDR1 SGHDT, CDR2 YYEEEE. V was cut by 1 base and J by 4 bases, with 20 bases left in between. The CDR3: CASSLLRVWRASTEAFF. The DNA of the CDR3 is TGTGCCAGCAGCTTGTTAAGGGTGTGGAGGGCGAGCACTGAAGCTTTCTTT.

The chain links TRBV7-2 to TRBJ2-7; 16 positions match TRBD2. Trimming at V came to 5 bases and at J to 2 bases, leaving 3 bases not matched to a gene. The CDR3 spans 16 residues. Germline assignment: CDR1 SGHTA and CDR2 FQGNSA. The chain's CDR3 is CASSVGLAGGTYEQYF. For the CDR3, the DNA is TGTGCCAGCAGCGTGGGACTAGCGGGAGGGACCTACGAGCAGTACTTC.

V gene TRBV7-9 combines with J gene TRBJ1-5; 9 bases match TRBD1. The V gene's germline CDR1 is SEHNR and CDR2 FQNEAQ (reference sequence). This CDR3 contains 16 residues. V dropped 5 bases and J dropped 2; count of bases not matched to a gene: 7. CDR3 sequence (DNA): TGTGCCAGCAGCGACAGGGGGGAAAACGGCAATCAGCCCCAGCATTTT. This sequence encodes CASSDRGENGNQPQHF.

The table lists this clone with a count of one. The chain is built from TRBV3-1 (or the pseudogene TRBV3-2) and TRBJ2-2; 7 bases are a match to TRBD2. V was clipped by 1 base and J by 2 bases; unmatched bases: 1. Germline CDR1 LGHDT, CDR2 YNNKEL (reference sequence). The CDR3 consists of 15 residues. DNA for the CDR3: TGTGCCAGCAGCCAAGGGGGGGGAAACACCGGGGAGCTGTTTTTT. It specifies CASSQGGGNTGELFF.

The J gene is TRBJ2-5, the V gene TRBV7-9, with a possible D match to TRBD2 (5 bases). The V end was cut by 1 base, the J end by 1 base, with 10 bases between. Per the germline V gene, CDR1 is SEHNR and CDR2 is FQNEAQ (reference sequence). This CDR3 spans 15 amino acids. CDR3 sequence (DNA): TGTGCCAGCAGCTTAGGCCCACGGGGCCAAGAGACCCAGTACTTC. Translation: CASSLGPRGQETQYF.

V usage is TRBV7-9 and J usage is TRBJ2-7; TRBD2 matches at 10 bases. This CDR3 is built from 13 residues. J was trimmed by 3 bases and V by 10 bases; bases with no gene match: 6. The germline CDR1 and CDR2 sequences are SEHNR and FQNEAQ (reference sequence). CDR3 sequence: CATRTSGDYEQYF. CDR3 bases: TGTGCCACCCGAACTAGCGGGGACTACGAGCAGTACTTC.

The chain combines TRBV6-5 with TRBJ1-3; D is unresolved. Germline assignment: CDR1 MNHEY and CDR2 SVGAGI. Deletions cut 8 bases from V and 4 bases from J, with 12 bases between. The CDR3 covers 13 residues. The CDR3 nucleotides are TGTGCCAGCCTCCCCACTCTCGGAAACACCATATATTTT. This translates into CASLPTLGNTIYF.

The chain recombines TRBV10-2 with TRBJ1-1; 8 bases line up with TRBD1. CDR1 WSHSY and CDR2 SAAADI come from the germline V gene. The CDR3 is 13 amino acids. With 7 bases clipped from V and 6 bases from J, the junction kept 7 bases outside the gene matches. CDR3 loop: CASKGQGIAEAFF. CDR3 nucleotides: TGCGCCAGCAAAGGACAGGGAATAGCTGAAGCTTTCTTT.

The table lists this clone with a count of one. V is TRBV19 and J is TRBJ1-1, with D possibly being TRBD1 (6 bases). From germline, CDR1 is LNHDA and CDR2 SQIVND (reference sequence). V lost 1 base and J 8 bases, leaving 8 bases between the germline ends. The CDR3 sequence is 12 residues long. The CDR3 DNA is TGTGCCAGTAGTATAGGGACAGTAGAAGCTTTCTTT. It is translated as CASSIGTVEAFF.

The rearrangement links TRBV27 to TRBJ1-2, with 10 bases fitting TRBD1. The CDR3 length is 14 residues. J lost 5 bases, V lost 10 bases, and 10 bases had no gene match. CDR1 and CDR2 from the germline V gene are MNHEY and SMNVEV (reference sequence). The CDR3 DNA reads as TGTGCCACGGGGCAACCGGGACAGGGGTATGGCTACACCTTC. Residues: CATGQPGQGYGYTF.

This clone was observed once. The chain carries TRBV7-2 and TRBJ1-1; D not resolved. CDR1 and CDR2 from the germline V gene are SGHTA and FQGNSA. The CDR3 totals 13 residues. With 1 base removed from V and 4 bases from J, the gap between germline ends came to 7 bases. As DNA, the CDR3 is TGTGCCAGCAGCTTAGTGGAGAGCACTGAAGCTTTCTTT. Translated, it gives CASSLVESTEAFF.

The rearrangement uses TRBV19 and TRBJ2-7; possible D gene TRBD2, 5 bases. V lost 3 bases and J 2 bases, leaving 14 bases between the germline ends. CDR1 and CDR2 from the germline V gene are LNHDA and SQIVND (reference sequence). The CDR3 runs to 15 residues. The CDR3 loop reads CASSISGYPPYEQYF. The CDR3 DNA sequence: TGTGCCAGTAGTATTTCGGGGTATCCCCCCTACGAGCAGTACTTC.

This clone was counted a single time. The chain joins TRBV6-5 to TRBJ1-2; TRBD1 is a possible D gene (6 bases). Germline lookup yields CDR1 MNHEY and CDR2 SVGAGI. With 7 bases removed from V and 8 bases from J, the gap between germline ends came to 17 bases. This CDR3 spans 13 amino acids. CDR3 protein: CASTQWGLGGYTF. In DNA form, the CDR3 reads TGTGCCAGCACCCAGTGGGGGCTGGGCGGCTACACCTTC.

Turning to this clone: The CDR3 does not end in the conserved phenylalanine or tryptophan, so this is likely a read error. No DNA is shown, since the ends of the CDR3 on it are uncertain; the CDR3 is the one TCRdb lists. This rearrangement joins TRBV21-1 to TRBJ1-4; the table's D call, TRBD1, has no DNA check behind it. TRBV21-1 is deemed a pseudogene. The CDR3 comprises 10 residues, both ends counted. CDR3 sequence: CASPPNRDFV.

The rearrangement joins TRBV2 to TRBJ2-7; 13 bases line up with TRBD2. Unmatched junction bases numbered 6, after V lost 8 bases and J lost 5 bases. The CDR3 consists of 14 residues. Germline-derived CDR1 and CDR2 are SNHLY and FYNNEI. In nucleotides, the CDR3 is TGTGCCAGCGAAGGACTAGCGGGAGAGAACGAGCAGTACTTC. This sequence encodes CASEGLAGENEQYF.

The sample holds one count of this clone. This rearrangement joins TRBV6-5 to TRBJ1-2; D possibly corresponds to TRBD1 (5 bases). Trimming took off 7 bases at V and 7 bases at J, with 13 bases between the two ends. This CDR3 has 12 amino acids. In germline, CDR1 is MNHEY, CDR2 SVGAGI. CDR3: CASIGAAGGYTF. The CDR3 DNA reads as TGTGCCAGCATAGGGGCAGCGGGTGGCTACACCTTC.

Comment on this clone: The same CDR3 is also encoded by other DNA sequences in this sample. This chain links TRBV2 with TRBJ1-5; 7 bases line up with TRBD1. Germline CDR1 SNHLY, CDR2 FYNNEI. The J segment lost 2 bases and the V segment lost 4 bases, leaving 2 bases of the junction unmatched. The CDR3 extends over 14 amino acids. CDR3 nucleotides: TGTGCCAGCAGTGGGACAGGCGGCAATCAGCCCCAGCATTTT. Protein sequence: CASSGTGGNQPQHF.

The V and J genes are TRBV19 and TRBJ1-2; TRBD1 matches 8 bases. Germline V gene sequence: CDR1 LNHDA, CDR2 SQIVND (reference sequence). The CDR3 spans 17 residues. With 4 bases clipped from V and 6 bases from J, the junction kept 16 bases outside the gene matches. CDR3 sequence (DNA): TGTGCCAGTAGTAAACATCGTCCCAGGACAGGGTATGATGGCTACACCTTC. Translation gives CASSKHRPRTGYDGYTF.

The chain couples TRBV5-1 to TRBJ2-2; D remains unclear. The germline gives CDR1 SGHRS, CDR2 YFSETQ. The CDR3 is 11 amino acids. V was clipped by 8 bases and J by 4 bases, with 6 bases between them. As DNA, the CDR3 is TGCGCCAGTGAACTCACCGGGGAGCTGTTTTTT. This translates into CASELTGELFF.

The CDR3 spells CASSQSRTGMGDTQYF. DNA for the CDR3: TGCGCCAGCAGCCAATCACGAACAGGGATGGGAGATACGCAGTATTTT. The gene calls are TRBV4-3 and TRBJ2-3, with D perhaps matching TRBD1 (6 bases). This CDR3 comprises 16 residues. Germline V lookup: CDR1 LGHNA, CDR2 YSLEER. V was trimmed by 2 bases and J by 5 bases, leaving 17 bases between them.